Presented here are 20 T cell receptor beta chains from one specimen sequenced in a study of CD8 T cells in cerebrospinal fluid in Alzheimer's disease. TCRdb re-called the 10x single-cell sequencing reads; one entry per CDR3 protein, DNA not given. Its table lists more than 850 distinct CDR3 sequences. The sequencing input was cerebrospinal fluid. Every receptor here comes from a human donor with mild cognitive impairment.

By frequency, this clonotype is medium-sized. The rearrangement joins TRBV20-1 to TRBJ2-3. The CDR3 is made up of 14 amino acids. Per the germline V gene, CDR1 is DFQATT and CDR2 is SNEGSKA (reference sequence). The CDR3 sequence is CSAKKRGVLGTQYF.

The CDR3 region is CASTPGRGELGNTIYF. This chain joins TRBV19 and TRBJ1-3. CDR3 size: 16 residues. Germline values: CDR1 LNHDA, CDR2 SQIVND (reference sequence).

This clonotype registers medium-sized by frequency. The rearrangement joins TRBV24-1 to TRBJ2-2. The CDR3 covers 13 residues. CDR1 and CDR2 (germline): KGHDR, SFDVKD. CDR3 sequence reads: CATQLDGTGELFF.

This clonotype ranks as medium-sized in terms of frequency. The chain uses TRBV2 and TRBJ1-4; TCRdb's D gene call, TRBD1, goes unchecked for lack of DNA. The CDR3 covers 14 residues. CDR1 is SNHLY and CDR2 is FYNNEI in the germline V gene. CDR3 residues: CASNLQGINEKLFF. Full variable domain (rest looked up from reference TRBV2 and TRBJ1-4): EPEVTQTPSHQVTQMGQEVILRCVPISNHLYFYWYRQILGQKVEFLVSFYNNEISEKSEIFDDQFSVERPDGSNFTLKIRSTKLEDSAMYFCASNLQGINEKLFFGSGTQLSVL.

Frequency places this clonotype as large. The CDR3 protein is CASSVFGGTHNEQFF. The rearrangement joins TRBV9 to TRBJ2-1; TCRdb returns TRBD1, unconfirmable since there is no DNA. This CDR3 is built from 15 residues. The germline gives CDR1 SGDLS, CDR2 YYNGEE.

This clonotype counts as medium-sized by frequency. The rearrangement joins TRBV27 to TRBJ1-5. The germline V gene encodes CDR1 MNHEY and CDR2 SMNVEV (reference sequence). The CDR3 is 13 residues long. This CDR3 is CASSSVFGQPQHF.

This clonotype is medium-sized by frequency. This chain uses TRBV6-5 with TRBJ1-6; TCRdb's D call, TRBD1, is unchecked because there is no DNA. Germline CDR1 MNHEY, CDR2 SVGAGI. This CDR3 is built from 14 residues. This CDR3 is CASSYGQRNSPLHF.

This clonotype is deemed medium-sized by its frequency. The chain couples TRBV5-6 to TRBJ1-5; checking the TCRdb D call of TRBD1 is not possible without DNA. This CDR3 has 15 amino acids. The germline V gene has CDR1 SGHDT and CDR2 YYEEEE. CDR3 residues: CASSPTGHSNQPQHF.

Considering frequency, this clonotype is medium-sized. J is TRBJ2-7 and V is TRBV7-6; TCRdb gives TRBD1 as the D gene, but with no DNA this cannot be confirmed. This CDR3 spans 18 amino acids. Germline values: CDR1 SGHVS, CDR2 FNYEAQ. CDR3 loop: CASSLTYTRTGILREQYF. The full variable domain, completed using reference TRBV7-6 and TRBJ2-7, is GAGVSQSPRYKVTKRGQDVALRCDPISGHVSLYWYRQALGQGPEFLTYFNYEAQQDKSGLPNDRFSAERPEGSISTLTIQRTEQRDSAMYRCASSLTYTRTGILREQYFGPGTRLTVT.

Measured by frequency, this clonotype is medium-sized (0.01 to 0.1%). V usage is TRBV6-6 and J usage is TRBJ1-1; TCRdb selects TRBD1, and the lack of DNA leaves this call unchecked. Germline-derived CDR1 and CDR2 are MNHNY and SVGAGI (reference sequence). This CDR3 comprises 11 residues. CDR3 sequence: CASTGGAEAFF.

This clonotype registers large by frequency. The chain links TRBV7-2 to TRBJ1-1; no DNA is available, so the TRBD1 call from TCRdb remains unchecked. The CDR3 runs to 16 residues. Looked up from germline, CDR1 is SGHTA and CDR2 is FQGNSA. The CDR3 reads CASSSRTGRGNTEAFF.

By frequency, this clonotype is large. The V gene is TRBV20-1, the J gene TRBJ2-1; TCRdb's D gene call, TRBD1, goes unchecked for lack of DNA. The CDR3 has 14 residues. Germline CDR1 and CDR2: DFQATT and SNEGSKA (reference sequence). CDR3 protein: CSASRGRVSSEQFF.

This clonotype registers large by frequency. The gene calls are TRBV11-2 and TRBJ2-7; TCRdb outputs TRBD1, but without DNA this stays unchecked. The CDR3 is 13 residues long. Germline lookup yields CDR1 SGHAT and CDR2 FQNNGV. CDR3: CASSFGQGYEQYF.

This clonotype is classed as medium-sized by frequency. The chain links TRBV10-3 to TRBJ2-1. CDR1 is ENHRY, CDR2 SYGVKD, per germline. The CDR3 covers 15 residues. CDR3 region: CAISESGGSYNEQFF.

By frequency, this clonotype registers medium-sized. The CDR3 sequence: CASSHQGTDTQYF. J is TRBJ2-3 and V is TRBV3-1. CDR1 is LGHDT, CDR2 YNNKEL, per germline (reference sequence). The CDR3 is 13 residues long.

This clonotype is labeled medium-sized based on frequency. The J gene is TRBJ2-7, the V gene TRBV7-2; TCRdb's D gene call, TRBD2, goes unchecked for lack of DNA. From germline, CDR1 is SGHTA and CDR2 FQGNSA. This CDR3 comprises 15 residues. The CDR3 sequence: CASSSSGGSSYEQYF.

Considering frequency, this clonotype is large (0.1 to 1%). The rearrangement links TRBV7-9 to TRBJ1-5; without DNA, the TCRdb call of TRBD1 cannot be checked. Germline V gives CDR1 SEHNR, CDR2 FQNEAQ (reference sequence). The CDR3 is made up of 16 amino acids. CDR3 sequence: CASSAVSGGAGQPQHF.

This clonotype ranks as medium-sized in terms of frequency. This chain uses TRBV9 with TRBJ1-6; TCRdb selects TRBD1, and the lack of DNA leaves this call unchecked. Looked up from germline, CDR1 is SGDLS and CDR2 is YYNGEE. CDR3 length: 13 amino acids. CDR3 protein: CASSVEDSSPLHF.

This clonotype is classed as medium-sized by frequency. This chain connects TRBV3-1 to TRBJ2-1; the TRBD1 assignment by TCRdb is unverifiable without DNA. CDR3 size: 14 residues. Germline assignment: CDR1 LGHDT and CDR2 YNNKEL (reference sequence). This CDR3 is CASSNTGDGNEQFF.

Judged by frequency, this clonotype is large. The chain uses TRBV9 and TRBJ2-1; TCRdb gives TRBD1 as the D gene, but with no DNA this cannot be confirmed. The CDR3 has 16 residues. Germline-derived CDR1 and CDR2 are SGDLS and YYNGEE. CDR3 sequence reads: CASSVITGAGANEQFF.